These 29 T cell receptor beta chains originate from one sample sequenced in a study of T cell responses to AZD1222 COVID-19 vaccine. Sequenced by immunoSEQ multiplex PCR; TCRdb stores in-frame clones only, minus some. Here the sample spans some 96,000 clones, about nine tenths being singletons. The sample was peripheral blood, taken on day 0 of AZD1222 vaccination. Receptors originate from an adult in good health.

The chain has TRBV15 and TRBJ2-2; D is possibly TRBD1 (7 bases). Trimming removed 2 bases at V and 5 bases at J, with 21 bases between. This CDR3 is 18 amino acids long. Looked up from germline, CDR1 is LNHNV and CDR2 is YYDKDF (reference sequence). Here the CDR3 DNA reads TGTGCCACCAGCAGACACCTATACGGGCCAGGGGGGACCGGGGAGCTGTTTTTT. The encoded protein is CATSRHLYGPGGTGELFF. The complete variable domain, with remaining parts taken from reference TRBV15 and TRBJ2-2, reads DAMVIQNPRYQVTQFGKPVTLSCSQTLNHNVMYWYQQKSSQAPKLLFHYYDKDFNNEADTPDNFQSRRPNTSFCFLDIRSPGLGDTAMYLCATSRHLYGPGGTGELFFGEGSRLTVL.

The V and J genes are TRBV7-9 and TRBJ2-1; 10 nucleotides align to TRBD1. The CDR3 extends over 11 amino acids. The germline V gene encodes CDR1 SEHNR and CDR2 FQNEAQ (reference sequence). CDR3 coding DNA: TGTGCGGGGACAGGGGACAATGAGCAGTTCTTC. Protein: CAGTGDNEQFF.

The V call is TRBV2, the J call TRBJ1-2; D is uncertain. V was trimmed by 0 bases and J by 3 bases, leaving 5 bases between them. The CDR3 has 13 residues. Germline lookup yields CDR1 SNHLY and CDR2 FYNNEI. CDR3 residues: CASSEANDYGYTF. CDR3 DNA: TGTGCCAGCAGTGAAGCGAATGACTATGGCTACACCTTC.

This chain joins TRBV9 and TRBJ2-1; 10 bases fit TRBD1. Germline CDR1 and CDR2: SGDLS and YYNGEE. The CDR3 is made up of 16 amino acids. The junction had 11 bases not matched to a gene; V was cut back by 4 bases and J by 7 bases. The CDR3 protein is CASSTRGTGDLNEQFF. Written as DNA, the CDR3 is TGTGCCAGCAGCACAAGGGGGACAGGGGATCTGAATGAGCAGTTCTTC. Complete variable domain (other parts from reference TRBV9 and TRBJ2-1): DSGVTQTPKHLITATGQRVTLRCSPRSGDLSVYWYQQSLDQGLQFLIQYYNGEERAKGNILERFSAQQFPDLHSELNLSSLELGDSALYFCASSTRGTGDLNEQFFGPGTRLTVL.

The chain carries TRBV2 and TRBJ1-2; 8 bases are shared with TRBD1. The CDR3 totals 14 residues. Germline V gives CDR1 SNHLY, CDR2 FYNNEI. V lost 10 bases to trimming and J lost 2 bases; unmatched junction nucleotides: 9. CDR3 in amino acids: CATSRQGPNYGYTF. The CDR3 region has the DNA TGTGCCACATCCAGACAGGGGCCGAACTATGGCTACACCTTC.

The rearrangement joins TRBV28 to TRBJ1-2; D perhaps matches TRBD1 (6 bases). Looked up from germline, CDR1 is MDHEN and CDR2 is SYDVKM. The CDR3 consists of 12 residues. Trimming left V 11 bases short and J 3 bases short, with 13 bases between. The chain's CDR3 is CAAKGGDYGYTF. The CDR3 bases are TGTGCCGCAAAGGGGGGGGACTATGGCTACACCTTC.

There are a few counts of this clone. This chain connects TRBV7-2 to TRBJ2-1; D may be TRBD1 or TRBD2 (5 bases each). Germline V gene lookup returns CDR1 SGHTA and CDR2 FQGNSA. V gave up 1 base and J gave up 5 bases, with 9 bases separating them. The CDR3 totals 14 residues. CDR3 sequence (DNA): TGTGCCAGCAGCTTAGTAGGGACCCACAATGAGCAGTTCTTC. Encoded protein: CASSLVGTHNEQFF.

In regard to this clone: At one end the junction does not follow the germline gene, possibly because of a read error. The chain links TRBV6-5 to TRBJ2-7; TRBD1 aligns across 9 bases. This CDR3 comprises 13 residues. Germline V lookup: CDR1 MNHEY, CDR2 SVGAGI. CDR3 DNA sequence: TGTGCCACCAGTAGGACAGGGGCTTACGAGCAGTACTTC. Residues: CATSRTGAYEQYF.

This chain connects TRBV14 to TRBJ1-1; no reliable D call. Trimming removed 3 bases from V and 1 base from J, with 6 bases in between. Germline values: CDR1 SGHDN, CDR2 FVKESK. The CDR3 contains 13 residues. The CDR3 region is CASSQLGNTEAFF. CDR3 nucleotides: TGTGCCAGCAGCCAGTTAGGGAACACTGAAGCTTTCTTT.

Concerning this clone itself: Other DNA sequences in the same sample also yield this CDR3. The V gene is TRBV5-1, the J gene TRBJ1-3; tentative D call: TRBD1 (5 bases). The CDR3 spans 13 residues. V was pared by 4 bases and J by 8 bases, with 13 bases between. Germline V gene data show CDR1 as SGHRS and CDR2 as YFSETQ. The chain's CDR3 is CASSRGEVDTIYF. CDR3 coding DNA: TGCGCCAGCAGCCGAGGGGAGGTGGACACCATATATTTT. The variable domain in full, with the rest retrieved from reference TRBV5-1 and TRBJ1-3, is KAGVTQTPRYLIKTRGQQVTLSCSPISGHRSVSWYQQTPGQGLQFLFEYFSETQRNKGNFPGRFSGRQFSNSRSEMNVSTLELGDSALYLCASSRGEVDTIYFGEGSWLTVV.

This chain links TRBV2 with TRBJ1-5, with unresolved D. V lost 4 bases, J lost 7 bases, and 14 bases lay in between. Germline V gives CDR1 SNHLY, CDR2 FYNNEI. CDR3 size: 14 residues. CDR3 region: CASSAYKGGQPQHF. The DNA for the CDR3 is TGTGCCAGCAGTGCCTACAAGGGCGGACAGCCCCAGCATTTT.

This sequence joins TRBV7-2 and TRBJ2-3; the match to TRBD2 covers 11 bases. Germline V gene data show CDR1 as SGHTA and CDR2 as FQGNSA. The ends lost 5 bases at V and 5 bases at J; junction bases unmatched: 9. This CDR3 spans 16 amino acids. The CDR3 DNA sequence: TGTGCCAGCAGCAAAATAGCGGGAGGGCGGGGAGATACGCAGTATTTT. This codes for CASSKIAGGRGDTQYF.

The chain has TRBV9 and TRBJ1-6; no clear D gene. The ends were cut back, 0 bases at V and 9 bases at J, with 10 bases in the middle. CDR1 and CDR2 (germline): SGDLS, YYNGEE. The CDR3 runs to 14 residues. CDR3 sequence (DNA): TGTGCCAGCAGCGTAGATGGGAAAGGTTCACCCCTCCACTTT. This gives the protein CASSVDGKGSPLHF.

The chain carries TRBV5-1 and TRBJ1-1; a possible D gene is TRBD1 (5 bases). The V end was cut by 0 bases, the J end by 4 bases, with 10 bases between. Germline values: CDR1 SGHRS, CDR2 YFSETQ. This CDR3 has 14 residues. In DNA, the CDR3 is TGCGCCAGCAGCTTGGCGCCGGGGGGCACTGAAGCTTTCTTT. It is translated as CASSLAPGGTEAFF.

V is TRBV11-3 and J is TRBJ2-1, with a weak D call TRBD2 (5 bases). CDR1 is SGHNT and CDR2 is YENEEA in the germline V gene. The V and J ends lost 1 base and 7 bases respectively, with 11 bases between them. This CDR3 contains 14 residues. The CDR3 reads CASSLGGLLNEQFF. Here the CDR3 DNA reads TGTGCCAGCAGCTTAGGTGGACTCCTAAATGAGCAGTTCTTC.

The rearrangement uses TRBV6-4 and TRBJ2-5; D is unresolved. This CDR3 has 13 residues. Trimming pared 4 bases from V and 5 bases from J, leaving 11 bases between. Per the germline V gene, CDR1 is MRHNA and CDR2 is SNTAGT. The CDR3 region has the DNA TGTGCCAGCAGTGTGGGTAGTATGGAGACCCAGTACTTC. Translation: CASSVGSMETQYF.

CDR3 in amino acids: CASSLAVSRQHSNQPQHF. The CDR3 DNA follows: TGTGCCAGCAGCTTAGCGGTTAGCCGTCAGCATAGCAATCAGCCCCAGCATTTT. V gene TRBV7-8 combines with J gene TRBJ1-5, with D uncertain. The CDR3 is 18 amino acids. The V and J ends lost 0 bases and 0 bases respectively, with 15 bases between them. Germline V gene data show CDR1 as SGHVS and CDR2 as FQNEAQ. The full variable domain, its missing parts supplied by reference TRBV7-8 and TRBJ1-5, is GAGVSQSPRYKVAKRGQDVALRCDPISGHVSLFWYQQALGQGPEFLTYFQNEAQLDKSGLPSDRFFAERPEGSVSTLKIQRTQQEDSAVYLCASSLAVSRQHSNQPQHFGDGTRLSIL.

V and J are TRBV9 and TRBJ2-7; the match to TRBD2 covers 10 bases. The CDR3 consists of 14 residues. The V and J ends lost 3 bases and 5 bases, in that order; junction bases with no gene match: 5. CDR1 and CDR2 from the germline V gene are SGDLS and YYNGEE. CDR3 amino acids: CASSAGTSDDEQYF. CDR3 bases: TGTGCCAGCAGCGCCGGGACTAGCGACGACGAGCAGTACTTC.

The chain is built from TRBV9 and TRBJ2-1; no clear D gene. Germline-derived CDR1 and CDR2 are SGDLS and YYNGEE. Trimming removed 7 bases at V and 0 bases at J, with 17 bases between. The CDR3 runs to 16 residues. CDR3 region: CASAPLGRSSYNEQFF. CDR3 in DNA: TGTGCCAGCGCCCCCCTCGGCCGGAGCTCCTACAATGAGCAGTTCTTC.

This chain uses TRBV30 with TRBJ1-6; D gene unclear. V lost 3 bases to trimming and J lost 5 bases, with 8 bases between them. CDR3 size: 13 residues. Germline lookup yields CDR1 GTSNPN and CDR2 SVGIG (reference sequence). As DNA, the CDR3 is TGTGCCTGGAGGGGGATAGATAATTCACCCCTCCACTTT. Amino acids: CAWRGIDNSPLHF.

The chain recombines TRBV19 with TRBJ2-7, with TRBD2 identical over 8 bases. Germline CDR1 is LNHDA and CDR2 is SQIVND (reference sequence). V gave up 4 bases and J gave up 3 bases; unmatched junction bases: 2. There are 13 residues in the CDR3. For the CDR3, the DNA is TGTGCCAGTAGTAGCAGCGGGAGCTACGAGCAGTACTTC. Amino acid sequence: CASSSSGSYEQYF.

This chain connects TRBV5-8 to TRBJ1-2; no definite D call. V shed 3 bases and J shed 8 bases, with 11 bases lying between them. Germline CDR1 SGHTS, CDR2 YDEGEE. The CDR3 loop spans 12 amino acids. The CDR3 is CASSSRSRGYTF. For the CDR3, the DNA is TGTGCCAGCAGCTCCCGCTCCAGGGGCTACACCTTC.

The chain links TRBV27 to TRBJ2-7; 13 positions agree with TRBD2. V dropped 6 bases and J dropped 0; count of bases not matched to a gene: 2. The CDR3 runs 15 residues. Germline V lookup: CDR1 MNHEY, CDR2 SMNVEV (reference sequence). The CDR3 loop is CASRRTSGGSYEQYF. The DNA for the CDR3 is TGTGCCAGCAGGAGGACTAGCGGGGGCTCCTACGAGCAGTACTTC.

The chain carries TRBV27 and TRBJ1-2; no definite D call. The V gene's germline CDR1 is MNHEY and CDR2 SMNVEV (reference sequence). This CDR3 comprises 14 residues. Trimming pared 3 bases from V and 1 base from J, leaving 9 bases between. CDR3 DNA: TGTGCCAGCAGTTTCCAGCCACTTAACTATGGCTACACCTTC. Translation: CASSFQPLNYGYTF.

This clone was counted a single time. V usage is TRBV28 and J usage is TRBJ1-4; no reliable D call. The V end was cut by 5 bases, the J end by 5 bases, with 6 bases between. From germline, CDR1 is MDHEN and CDR2 SYDVKM. This CDR3 has 12 residues. In DNA, the CDR3 is TGTGCCAGCAGTCCGGCAAATGAAAAACTGTTTTTT. This sequence encodes CASSPANEKLFF.

The count of this clone is one. The genes are TRBV24-1 and TRBJ2-5; D gene unclear. CDR1 and CDR2 from the germline V gene are KGHDR and SFDVKD. The CDR3 sequence is 15 residues long. The V end was cut by 0 bases, the J end by 5 bases, with 12 bases between. The DNA for the CDR3 is TGTGCCACCAGTGATTTGCTGCGTACATTGGAGACCCAGTACTTC. Its protein product is CATSDLLRTLETQYF.

This clone was counted once. The V call is TRBV3-1 (or the pseudogene TRBV3-2), the J call TRBJ1-1; D uncertain. This CDR3 contains 14 residues. V lost 0 bases to trimming and J lost 4 bases, with 9 bases between them. Per the germline V gene, CDR1 is LGHDT and CDR2 is YNNKEL (reference sequence). For the CDR3, the DNA is TGTGCCAGCAGCCAAGACGGGTGGGGCACTGAAGCTTTCTTT. Its protein product is CASSQDGWGTEAFF.

The chain employs TRBV4-2 and TRBJ2-2; D might be TRBD1 (6 bases). CDR3 size: 16 residues. The germline CDR1 and CDR2 sequences are LGHNA and YNFKEQ. Trimming stripped 0 bases from V and 3 bases from J, with 11 bases between. Here the CDR3 reads CASSQDPGQHTGELFF. Written as DNA, the CDR3 is TGTGCCAGCAGCCAAGACCCCGGACAGCACACCGGGGAGCTGTTTTTT.

CDR3 in DNA: TGTGCCAGCTCACCATCAGTGGGGAATCAGCCCCAGCATTTT. It is translated as CASSPSVGNQPQHF. The chain carries TRBV18 and TRBJ1-5, with D uncertain. With 2 bases removed from V and 4 bases from J, the gap between germline ends came to 9 bases. The CDR3 has 14 amino acids. Germline CDR1 and CDR2: KGHSH and LQKENI.